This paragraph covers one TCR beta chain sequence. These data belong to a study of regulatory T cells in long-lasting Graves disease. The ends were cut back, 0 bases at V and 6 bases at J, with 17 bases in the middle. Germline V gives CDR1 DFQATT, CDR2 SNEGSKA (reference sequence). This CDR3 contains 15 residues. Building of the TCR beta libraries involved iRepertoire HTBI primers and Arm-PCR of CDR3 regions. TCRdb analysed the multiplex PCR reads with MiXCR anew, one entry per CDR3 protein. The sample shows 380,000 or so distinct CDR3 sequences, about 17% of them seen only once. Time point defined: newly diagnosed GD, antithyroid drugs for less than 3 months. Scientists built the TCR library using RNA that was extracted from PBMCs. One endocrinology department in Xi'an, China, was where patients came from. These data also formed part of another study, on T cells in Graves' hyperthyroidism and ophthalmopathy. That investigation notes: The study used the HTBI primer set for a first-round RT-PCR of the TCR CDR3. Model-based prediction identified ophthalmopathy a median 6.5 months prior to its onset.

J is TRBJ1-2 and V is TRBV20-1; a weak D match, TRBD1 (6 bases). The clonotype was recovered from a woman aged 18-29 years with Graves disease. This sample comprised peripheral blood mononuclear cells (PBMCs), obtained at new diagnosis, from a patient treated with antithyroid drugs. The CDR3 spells CSARDVARGRNGYTF. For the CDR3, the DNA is TGCAGTGCTAGAGATGTGGCCAGGGGACGGAATGGCTACACCTTC.